This section outlines one T cell receptor beta chain sequence together with its context. In this sample, this clone turned up once. Its specific antigen is unknown. There are no base qualities to consult, and no much larger clone falls within one base. The record originates from a study of blood T cell repertoires in COVID-19 (dated by TCRdb to about 2020). For context, the study as a whole: Samples from collaborators originated in the United States, Italy and Spain and spanned both the acute and convalescent phases of COVID-19. The sample metadata nearly always contained a de-identified subject ID, COVID-19 status, age in years and sex. The prospective study material was composed of cDNA or gDNA derived from T cells, B-cell-depleted T cells, or PBMCs. Deeply sampled blood TCRbeta repertoires from subjects exposed to, actively infected with, or recovered from COVID-19 were included in the dataset. HLA class I and class II types, where available, came from metadata supplied by the sample provider rather than from assay-based typing. The repertoires were released in a freely available public database meant as a resource for research on the immune response to SARS-CoV-2. The samples were drawn from two sources: the first 160 participants of the ongoing ImmuneRACE study, and 1,200 or so subjects contributed by 6 global collaborators. What the authors observed across the whole study: How much clinical and demographic metadata was included differed by source and by participant, and the metadata was provided uncurated.

TCRbeta CDR3 regions were amplified from genomic DNA by means of the immunoSEQ Assay, a bias-controlled multiplex PCR. Regarding the original processing steps: Nucleated cell counts per sample were estimated from amplification of reference gene primers within the assay. Sequence reads were collapsed and filtered to measure the absolute abundance of every unique TCRbeta CDR3 rearrangement. For each sample, productive Simpson clonality was calculated as the square root of Simpson's diversity index over productive rearrangements. In its TCRdb copy, this immuneACCESS table keeps in-frame sequences only and misses some clones. Where compared with another copy, unresolved V genes explain less than half of these, and the others have no known cause. For V, J and clone size, that table is used; D and trimming come from the DNA. In this sample the table shows about 86,000 clones, roughly 80% of which occur a single time. About 3.4% of the sample rests with the top ten.

Each collaborating institution followed its own protocols to collect whole blood in K2EDTA tubes. For TCRbeta analysis, collaborators shipped samples as frozen whole blood, isolated PBMCs, or DNA extracted from either of those sample types. CDR1 SGHRS and CDR2 YFSETQ are derived from the germline V gene. The CDR3 sequence holds 15 residues, the cysteine and phenylalanine included. Here the CDR3 DNA is all that survives: 45 bases in frame from base 1. Trimming accounts for 0 bases at V and 4 bases at J, while the number of junction bases matched to no gene is 1. The sample was peripheral blood. The clonotype originates from a middle-aged man with acute or convalescent COVID-19. The chain joins TRBV5-1 to TRBJ2-1, with 10 bases aligning to TRBD2. The CDR3 is CASSLASGGYNEQFF. The DNA sequence is TGCGCCAGCAGCTTGGCTAGCGGGGGTTACAATGAGCAGTTCTTC.